The 3 T cell receptor beta chains below come from one sample, sequenced in a study of PD-L1 blockade in urothelial cancer (dated by TCRdb to the late 2010s). Read against the paper, the sample's time point label means: peripheral blood 6 weeks after treatment start. The library was generated by the immunoSEQ multiplex PCR assay. TCRdb obtained this table from immuneACCESS and retained in-frame rearrangements with V and J assigned. These tables miss some clones; where compared with another copy, unresolved V genes account for less than half of the shortfall, and the remainder is unexplained. The sample table shows under 30,000 clones, and over 60% are seen once. The ten largest clones represent 3% to 4% of the sample. Sequenced here: PBMCs, sampled around atezolizumab (anti-PD-L1) treatment. The origin of the receptors is a man in his sixties or seventies with urothelial cancer.

V gene TRBV10-3 combines with J gene TRBJ2-1; possibly TRBD2 for D (6 bases). CDR1 is ENHRY and CDR2 is SYGVKD in the germline V gene. The V and J ends lost 6 bases and 6 bases respectively, with 18 bases between them. The CDR3 is 15 residues long. In DNA, the CDR3 is TGTGCCATCAGCGAGGGACTCGGGCGGAGCAATGAGCAGTTCTTC. Its protein product is CAISEGLGRSNEQFF.

This clone was counted a few times. V usage is TRBV7-2 and J usage is TRBJ2-1; D gene uncertain. CDR3 length: 15 amino acids. The germline CDR1 and CDR2 sequences are SGHTA and FQGNSA. V shed 1 base and J shed 6 bases, with 13 bases lying between them. CDR3 sequence: CASSLERGLVNEQFF. For the CDR3, the DNA is TGTGCCAGCAGCTTAGAAAGAGGTTTGGTCAATGAGCAGTTCTTC.

This sequence joins TRBV27 and TRBJ2-1; perhaps TRBD1 as D (6 bases). The germline gives CDR1 MNHEY, CDR2 SMNVEV (reference sequence). The CDR3 consists of 14 residues. V was clipped by 8 bases and J by 5 bases, with 16 bases between them. CDR3 residues: CASGLGQFNNEQFF. CDR3 bases: TGTGCCAGCGGCCTAGGACAGTTTAACAATGAGCAGTTCTTC.